A single sample is the source of the 14 T cell receptor beta chains below, sequenced in a study of CD8 T cells in Susac syndrome (dated by TCRdb to about 2019). The receptor library was made with the immunoSEQ multiplex PCR assay. RNA was extracted using the RNeasy kit, and roughly 0.45 to 1 microgram was reverse transcribed with random hexamers. The public reads were quality trimmed at Q25 with fastp and then assembled into clones with MiXCR by TCRdb, keeping productive beta chains. Every CDR3 protein is listed once, alongside the most common genes and DNA of its rows. This sample gives over 350,000 distinct CDR3 sequences in total; approximately 85% of them show up just once. The leading ten clones occupy approximately 0.11% of the sample. The sequenced sample consisted of CD8+ T cells from PBMCs. The receptors come from a human donor with multiple sclerosis.

The chain employs TRBV30 and TRBJ2-3, with 9 bases that match TRBD2. V shed 0 bases, J shed 0 bases, and the junction held 7 bases outside the gene matches. There are 17 residues in the CDR3. From germline, CDR1 is GTSNPN and CDR2 SVGIG (reference sequence). CDR3 in DNA: TGTGCCTGGAGTGTAGTGGCTAGCGGGACTAGCACAGATACGCAGTATTTT. Residues: CAWSVVASGTSTDTQYF.

The chain is built from TRBV5-1 and TRBJ1-1, with D possibly being TRBD1 (5 bases). CDR3 length equals 15 residues. Trimming left V 1 base short and J 0 bases short, with 10 bases between. Germline V gene data show CDR1 as SGHRS and CDR2 as YFSETQ. The CDR3 DNA reads TGCGCCAGCAGCTTGATAGAAGGGGTGAACACTGAAGCTTTCTTT. Protein sequence: CASSLIEGVNTEAFF.

This clonotype has more than one count but fewer than ten. The chain has TRBV27 and TRBJ2-1, with D tentatively TRBD2 (6 bases). This CDR3 contains 13 residues. The V and J ends lost 1 base and 5 bases respectively, with 6 bases between them. Germline V gene lookup returns CDR1 MNHEY and CDR2 SMNVEV (reference sequence). The CDR3 bases are TGTGCCAGCAGTTTATGGGGGGACAATGAGCAGTTCTTC. Its translation is CASSLWGDNEQFF.

The chain has TRBV2 and TRBJ1-1; maybe TRBD1 (5 bases). V was trimmed by 0 bases and J by 10 bases, leaving 12 bases between them. Per germline, CDR1 SNHLY and CDR2 FYNNEI. The CDR3 extends over 13 amino acids. CDR3 sequence reads: CASSEALGGGAFF. The CDR3 DNA is TGTGCCAGCAGTGAAGCGCTCGGGGGGGGAGCTTTCTTT. The full variable domain, rest sourced from reference TRBV2 and TRBJ1-1, is EPEVTQTPSHQVTQMGQEVILRCVPISNHLYFYWYRQILGQKVEFLVSFYNNEISEKSEIFDDQFSVERPDGSNFTLKIRSTKLEDSAMYFCASSEALGGGAFFGQGTRLTVV.

This clonotype was recorded a few times. Written as DNA, the CDR3 is TGCGCCAGCAGCCAAGCTCATTACAGTAATCAGCCCCAGCATTTT. Its protein is CASSQAHYSNQPQHF. The genes are TRBV4-1 and TRBJ1-5; D ambiguous. CDR1 MGHRA and CDR2 YSYEKL come from the germline V gene. The CDR3 loop spans 15 amino acids. Trimming stripped 1 base from V and 4 bases from J, with 11 bases between.

This clonotype has just one count. This chain joins TRBV4-1 and TRBJ2-1, with 8 bases matching TRBD2. V lost 4 bases, J lost 0 bases, and 8 bases stayed unmatched. This CDR3 contains 17 residues. Germline V gives CDR1 MGHRA, CDR2 YSYEKL. The CDR3 is CASSPYLAGSSYNEQFF. The CDR3 coding sequence is TGCGCCAGCAGCCCGTACCTAGCGGGCAGCTCCTACAATGAGCAGTTCTTC.

This clonotype was seen more than once but under ten times. Mismatch with germline at one junction end may stem from a read error. The chain has TRBV5-1 and TRBJ2-7, with D perhaps TRBD1 (6 bases). The CDR3 covers 14 residues. Looked up from germline, CDR1 is SGHRS and CDR2 is YFSETQ. CDR3 sequence: CASSLGADSYEQYF. CDR3 nucleotide sequence: TGTGCCAGCAGCTTGGGGGCAGACTCCTACGAGCAGTACTTC. Variable domain in full (rest from reference TRBV5-1 and TRBJ2-7): KAGVTQTPRYLIKTRGQQVTLSCSPISGHRSVSWYQQTPGQGLQFLFEYFSETQRNKGNFPGRFSGRQFSNSRSEMNVSTLELGDSALYLCASSLGADSYEQYFGPGTRLTVT.

The gene calls are TRBV2 and TRBJ2-7; possible D gene TRBD1, 5 bases. V was clipped by 7 bases and J by 8 bases, with 15 bases between them. The CDR3 contains 12 residues. Germline-derived CDR1 and CDR2 are SNHLY and FYNNEI. This chain's CDR3 is CASTKPGHKQYF. CDR3 DNA sequence: TGTGCCAGCACTAAACCAGGGCATAAGCAGTACTTC.

The V call is TRBV2, the J call TRBJ1-2; D perhaps matches TRBD1 (5 bases). Trimming took off 8 bases at V and 4 bases at J, with 20 bases between the two ends. CDR3 length: 15 amino acids. Germline V lookup: CDR1 SNHLY, CDR2 FYNNEI. CDR3 nucleotide sequence: TGTGCCAGCCGTCAGCTTGGGGGAATGTCCTATGGCTACACCTTC. It translates to CASRQLGGMSYGYTF.

V gene TRBV12-3 or TRBV12-4 combines with J gene TRBJ2-3, with 9 nucleotides matching TRBD2. V shed 7 bases, J shed 3 bases, and the junction held 17 bases outside the gene matches. The CDR3 is 18 residues long. The DNA for the CDR3 is TGTGCCAGCATGGAGGAGGAGGGGAGGAGCGGGAGGACAGATACGCAGTATTTT. Amino acids: CASMEEEGRSGRTDTQYF.

The chain combines TRBV30 with TRBJ1-1; D is possibly TRBD1 (5 bases). From germline, CDR1 is GTSNPN and CDR2 SVGIG (reference sequence). This CDR3 spans 13 amino acids. V was trimmed by 0 bases and J by 0 bases, leaving 5 bases between them. CDR3 DNA: TGTGCCTGGAGTGTAGGGGTGAACACTGAAGCTTTCTTT. Its protein is CAWSVGVNTEAFF. Looking up the rest from reference TRBV30 and TRBJ1-1 gives the full variable domain: SQTIHQWPATLVQPVGSPLSLECTVEGTSNPNLYWYRQAAGRGLQLLFYSVGIGQISSEVPQNLSASRPQDRQFILSSKKLLLSDSGFYLCAWSVGVNTEAFFGQGTRLTVV.

The genes are TRBV19 and TRBJ1-4; no firm D call. V lost 4 bases to trimming and J lost 0 bases, with 9 bases between them. The CDR3 is made up of 15 amino acids. Germline CDR1 LNHDA, CDR2 SQIVND (reference sequence). The CDR3 region is CASSKDYSTNEKLFF. In DNA, the CDR3 is TGTGCCAGTAGTAAAGACTACTCAACTAATGAAAAACTGTTTTTT.

The chain combines TRBV7-8 with TRBJ2-7; a weak D match, TRBD1 (5 bases). The CDR3 is 13 amino acids. The V gene lost 5 bases and the J gene lost 2 bases, with 10 bases spanning the gap. Germline V gives CDR1 SGHVS, CDR2 FQNEAQ. The CDR3 DNA sequence: TGTGCCAGCAGCGGGGCAGTTACCTACGAGCAGTACTTC. It specifies CASSGAVTYEQYF.

This sequence joins TRBV3-1 and TRBJ1-1, with D perhaps TRBD1 (5 bases). The CDR3 length is 15 residues. Germline V gene data show CDR1 as LGHDT and CDR2 as YNNKEL (reference sequence). Trimming stripped 4 bases from V and 5 bases from J, with 17 bases between. CDR3 in amino acids: CASSPLEGRGTEAFF. The CDR3 bases are TGTGCCAGCAGCCCCCTCGAGGGGCGCGGTACTGAAGCTTTCTTT.